These 11 T cell receptor beta chains were sequenced from one sample in a study of a mutant IDH1 vaccine in newly diagnosed glioma. The time point here: baseline, week 1 (first vaccination visit). Noted treatment: pre-vaccination baseline after standard-of-care therapy. Sequenced by immunoSEQ multiplex PCR; TCRdb stores in-frame clones only, minus some. Counted here are about 66,000 clones, about 86% occurring once; the ten biggest clones make up approximately 2.6%. The sequencing used PBMCs, collected from a glioma patient treated with radiotherapy, temozolomide or both. These TCRs come from a young man with glioma.

V usage is TRBV18 and J usage is TRBJ2-7; 7 bases match TRBD1. Germline V gives CDR1 KGHSH, CDR2 LQKENI. V shed 4 bases, J shed 0 bases, and the junction held 6 bases outside the gene matches. The CDR3 has 15 amino acids. The CDR3 nucleotides are TGTGCCAGCTCACAAGACAGGGCCGACTCCTACGAGCAGTACTTC. It codes for CASSQDRADSYEQYF.

J is TRBJ2-5 and V is TRBV6-1; 9 bases align to TRBD2. The CDR3 sequence is 15 residues long. Germline V CDR1 and CDR2: MNHNS, SASEGT. The trim removed 2 bases at V and 1 base at J, leaving 2 bases unmatched. This CDR3 is CASSELAGSQETQYF. As DNA, the CDR3 is TGTGCCAGCAGTGAACTAGCGGGGTCCCAAGAGACCCAGTACTTC.

The chain links TRBV19 to TRBJ1-3, with 8 bases lining up with TRBD1. The CDR3 has 19 amino acids. The germline V gene encodes CDR1 LNHDA and CDR2 SQIVND (reference sequence). The trim removed 5 bases at V and 1 base at J, leaving 16 bases unmatched. CDR3 sequence reads: CASSSRQRGQAESGNTIYF. CDR3 DNA: TGTGCCAGTAGTTCCCGCCAACGGGGACAGGCGGAATCTGGAAACACCATATATTTT.

J is TRBJ2-2 and V is TRBV9, with D tentatively TRBD2 (5 bases). V lost 1 base and J lost 5, with 15 bases in between. The CDR3 is 16 amino acids. From germline, CDR1 is SGDLS and CDR2 YYNGEE. The CDR3 loop reads CASSVQSLAPTGELFF. The CDR3 DNA reads as TGTGCCAGCAGCGTACAAAGCCTAGCTCCTACCGGGGAGCTGTTTTTT.

The J gene is TRBJ2-5, the V gene TRBV13; D is unclear. There are 14 residues in the CDR3. Germline V gives CDR1 PRHDT, CDR2 FYEKMQ (reference sequence). V shed 4 bases and J shed 0 bases, with 9 bases lying between them. The CDR3 protein is CASSSWRNQETQYF. The DNA for the CDR3 is TGTGCCAGCAGCTCCTGGCGGAACCAAGAGACCCAGTACTTC.

The rearrangement uses TRBV2 and TRBJ1-1, with 7 bases matching TRBD1. V lost 5 bases, J lost 9 bases, and 3 bases stayed unmatched. Germline loops: CDR1 SNHLY, CDR2 FYNNEI. CDR3 size: 11 residues. For the CDR3, the DNA is TGTGCCAGCAGTCGACAGGGTAAAGCTTTCTTT. Protein product: CASSRQGKAFF. The whole variable domain, remainder taken from reference TRBV2 and TRBJ1-1, is EPEVTQTPSHQVTQMGQEVILRCVPISNHLYFYWYRQILGQKVEFLVSFYNNEISEKSEIFDDQFSVERPDGSNFTLKIRSTKLEDSAMYFCASSRQGKAFFGQGTRLTVV.

This clone was found a few times. The V call is TRBV10-3, the J call TRBJ1-2; 7 bases are a match to TRBD1. The germline V gene encodes CDR1 ENHRY and CDR2 SYGVKD. CDR3 length equals 14 residues. V was pared by 8 bases and J by 2 bases, with 8 bases of the junction left unmatched. CDR3 nucleotide sequence: TGTGCCATCTCTGCTCCGGGACAGAACTATGGCTACACCTTC. Amino acid sequence: CAISAPGQNYGYTF.

The CDR3 nucleotides read TGTGCCAGCAATTCCAAGCTTACCGCCGGGAGCACAGATACGCAGTATTTT. It translates to CASNSKLTAGSTDTQYF. The rearrangement joins TRBV7-8 to TRBJ2-3; no clear D gene. Germline V CDR1 and CDR2: SGHVS, FQNEAQ. The CDR3 extends over 17 amino acids. The V gene lost 7 bases and the J gene lost 0 bases, with 20 bases spanning the gap.

The chain joins TRBV25-1 to TRBJ1-1; D is uncertain. The CDR3 has 13 residues. Germline V gives CDR1 MGHDK, CDR2 SYGVNS. V lost 4 bases, J lost 1 base, and 7 bases lay in between. CDR3 residues: CASSGSRNTEAFF. CDR3 DNA: TGTGCCAGCAGTGGCTCGAGGAACACTGAAGCTTTCTTT.

The genes are TRBV28 and TRBJ2-1; perhaps D is TRBD1 or TRBD2 (5 bases each). The CDR3 runs to 14 residues. The V end was cut by 4 bases, the J end by 10 bases, with 17 bases between. Germline V gene data show CDR1 as MDHEN and CDR2 as SYDVKM. The CDR3 here is CASSSPGTLEEQFF. Here the CDR3 DNA reads TGTGCCAGCAGTTCCCCCGGGACCTTAGAAGAGCAGTTCTTC.

For the CDR3, the DNA is TGTGCCAGAAGCTTGGCCCAGGGGAGGTCCGAGCAGTACTTC. Translated, it gives CARSLAQGRSEQYF. This chain connects TRBV5-3 to TRBJ2-7, with D possibly called TRBD1 or TRBD2 (6 bases each). TRBV5-3 is marked as an open reading frame, function uncertain. The length of the CDR3 is 14 residues. V was shortened by 0 bases and J by 6 bases, with 13 bases between the two germline ends.